This T cell receptor (beta chain) came from a study of T cells after yellow fever vaccination. The study made its TCR cDNA through 5'RACE template switching. That step introduced a universal primer site along with UMIs. TCRdb ran MiXCR on the 5' RACE reads and lists one entry per CDR3 protein. In the table there are a few hundred thousand distinct CDR3 sequences, roughly an eighth of which are singletons. This clonotype was observed a handful of times. Its antigen is currently unknown. The J segment lost 6 bases and the V segment lost 0 bases, leaving 16 bases of the junction unmatched. CDR3 length: 19 amino acids. CDR1 and CDR2 (germline): LGHNA, YSLEER. Study-level findings and limits: Clonotypes shared by both compartments, CD4 and CD8, made up a small share.

This specimen was CD4+ T cells sorted from PBMCs, taken 15 days after the yellow fever booster vaccination. The gene calls are TRBV4-3 and TRBJ1-5; 8 nucleotides align to TRBD1. The clonotype originates from a man younger than 35 who received the YFV17D yellow fever vaccine. CDR3 nucleotide sequence: TGCGCCAGCAGCCAAGATCTGGACAGGGAGTTCGGTCAGCGTCAGCCCCAGCATTTT. Its translation is CASSQDLDREFGQRQPQHF.